The source of this T cell receptor beta chain is a study of T-cell memory formation after mild COVID-19 (dated by TCRdb to the early 2020s). About the study as a whole: Most TCR sequence clusters were specific to one of the two donors. Longitudinal TCRalpha and TCRbeta repertoire sequencing tracked T-cell clones expanding and contracting after mild COVID-19 in two donors. The cohort was made up of two young adult volunteers, one female and one male, who were previously healthy.

Ficoll-Paque density gradient centrifugation was the method used to isolate PBMCs. Including cysteine and phenylalanine, the CDR3 has 19 amino acids. The kept DNA is CDR3 alone, 57 bases in frame from the first base. Via the germline V gene, CDR1 is SGHRS and CDR2 YFSETQ. V trim: 0 bases; J trim: 0 bases; unmatched bases: 13. For sequencing, an Illumina NovaSeq 6000 was employed. TCRalpha and TCRbeta cDNA libraries were constructed by 5'RACE with constant-segment primers, with sample barcodes and unique molecular identifiers being introduced. Trizol reagent was used to extract RNA from every sample. Amplification of the libraries took two PCR steps, and the second step added a second sample barcode plus Illumina TruSeq adapters. Sequencing of the libraries was done on an Illumina NovaSeq, producing 2 x 150 bp paired-end reads. On the authors' methods: With migec v1.2.7, reads were demultiplexed and then collapsed into UMI-guided consensus sequences. With mixcr v2.1.11, UMI consensuses were aligned to TRA and TRB V and J templates and assembled into clonotypes. Clonotypes were classified as expanded or contracted when called significant by both edgeR and NoisET, with noise models trained on biological replicates. edgeR calls used a false discovery rate-adjusted p below 0.01 and a log2 fold-change threshold of 1. As an exploratory analysis of dynamics, max-normalized trajectories of the 1000 most abundant clonotypes were examined by PCA with hierarchical clustering. Separately sequenced CD4+ and CD8+ repertoires were used to assign the CD4 or CD8 phenotype of responding clones. In-frame beta chains were kept once TCRdb had trimmed the public reads at Q25 with fastp and called clones with MiXCR. Merged by CDR3 protein, the rows form single entries marked with the most common genes and DNA. The V and J calls and clone size come from TCRdb's table, not from the authors' own analysis. For this sample the table gives fewer than 650,000 distinct CDR3 sequences, of which approximately 15% were detected only once. Roughly 7.8% of the sample is held by the ten biggest clonotypes.

The full study reports these points: Some responding clones were detected in pre-infection memory, suggesting pre-existing cross-reactive memory T cells joined the SARS-CoV-2 response. From day 15 to 85, contracting clones showed balanced CD4/CD8 phenotypes, whereas a second wave of clones that expanded from day 15 to 37 leaned towards CD4+. Contracting CD4+ clones were found mainly in CM and EM memory subsets, while CD8+ clones were enriched in EMRA. Only two mild cases were covered by the study, and larger cohorts that include severe cases with pre-infection samples were considered necessary. Whether the second-wave clones peaking on day 37 were SARS-CoV-2 specific was not confirmed.

As for this clonotype: This clone's antigen is unknown. No clone much larger than this one lies a single base away; base qualities are absent.

The rearrangement joined TRBV5-1 to TRBJ2-3; 7 bases in the middle match TRBD1. The clonotype was recovered from an adult woman who had mild COVID-19 (a few samples of this study predate the infection). The sample titles of this study are shuffled in the database, so cell type and time point are left out; the donor was told from shared clones. Source material: PBMCs or a T cell subset sorted from them (not recorded which). The CDR3 corresponds to CASSLVPSRTGLSTDTQYF. The DNA sequence is TGCGCCAGCAGCTTGGTCCCCTCTCGGACAGGACTTAGCACAGATACGCAGTATTTT.